This TCR beta chain was recovered during a study of cytomegalovirus exposure and HLA in healthy donors. Study-wide findings and caveats: A prior analysis recorded that most TCR beta V segments were productive about 87% or about 30% of the time.

PCR was performed using 60 Vbeta and 13 Jbeta primers. Libraries were prepared by immunoSEQ multiplex PCR; TCRdb keeps only in-frame clonotypes and omits some of them. The sample has 100,000 to 120,000 clones, around 82% seen once. The length of the CDR3 is 14 residues. J was trimmed by 7 bases and V by 6 bases; bases with no gene match: 4. Germline V gives CDR1 MNHEY, CDR2 SMNVEV (reference sequence). A remark on this clone: The target antigen is unknown.

The sequencing sample was made of PBMCs. This sequence originates from a young woman in good health and CMV-seropositive. The chain has TRBV27 and TRBJ2-3; 13 bases fit TRBD2. The DNA for the CDR3 is TGTGCCAGCAGGGGACTAGCGGGGTCAAATACGCAGTATTTT. Translation gives CASRGLAGSNTQYF.